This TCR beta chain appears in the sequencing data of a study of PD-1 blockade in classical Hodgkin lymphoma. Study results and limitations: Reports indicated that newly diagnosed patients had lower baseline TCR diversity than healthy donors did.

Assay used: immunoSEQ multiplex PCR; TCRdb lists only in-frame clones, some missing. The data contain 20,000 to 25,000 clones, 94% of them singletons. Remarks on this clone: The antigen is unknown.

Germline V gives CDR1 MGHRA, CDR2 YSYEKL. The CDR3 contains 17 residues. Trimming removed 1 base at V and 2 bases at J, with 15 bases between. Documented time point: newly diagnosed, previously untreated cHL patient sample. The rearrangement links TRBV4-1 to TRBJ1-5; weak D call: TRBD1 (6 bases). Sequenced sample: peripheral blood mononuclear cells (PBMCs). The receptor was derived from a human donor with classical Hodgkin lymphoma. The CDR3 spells CASSQGAGVEGNQPQHF. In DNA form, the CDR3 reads TGCGCCAGCAGCCAAGGGGCAGGGGTGGAGGGCAATCAGCCCCAGCATTTT.